What follows are 24 T cell receptor beta chains derived from one specimen sequenced in a study of blood T cell repertoires in COVID-19. Some clones are missing from TCRdb's copy, which holds only in-frame ones; the method was immunoSEQ multiplex PCR. This sample has 250,000 or so clones, with around 88% found just once. Sequencing was carried out using PBMCs or T cells enriched from blood (not recorded which). These receptors originate from a woman between 35 and 50 years old with acute COVID-19.

This clone was detected a few times. In DNA, the CDR3 is TGTGCCAGCAGCTTAGCTAGCGGCAATGAGCAGTTCTTC. It yields the protein CASSLASGNEQFF. V and J are TRBV11-3 and TRBJ2-1; 7 nucleotides line up with TRBD2. V dropped 1 base and J dropped 6; count of bases not matched to a gene: 0. The CDR3 has 13 residues. Looked up from germline, CDR1 is SGHNT and CDR2 is YENEEA.

The V gene is TRBV6-5, the J gene TRBJ2-3; D unresolved. The ends were cut back, 0 bases at V and 0 bases at J, with 7 bases in the middle. Germline loops: CDR1 MNHEY, CDR2 SVGAGI. The CDR3 has 15 amino acids. CDR3 DNA sequence: TGTGCCAGCAGTTACTCGAGTACTAGCACAGATACGCAGTATTTT. Translation: CASSYSSTSTDTQYF.

The J gene is TRBJ2-1, the V gene TRBV11-3, with 10 bases fitting TRBD2. Germline V CDR1 and CDR2: SGHNT, YENEEA. This CDR3 spans 16 amino acids. Trimming cost V 7 bases and J 5 bases; bases outside gene matches: 11. The CDR3 sequence is CASTPGWTSGDNEQFF. For the CDR3, the DNA is TGTGCCAGCACCCCGGGGTGGACTAGCGGTGACAATGAGCAGTTCTTC.

V gene TRBV28 combines with J gene TRBJ1-4; 7 positions match TRBD1. Germline trimming cut 3 bases from V and 15 bases from J; bases unmatched to any gene: 7. This CDR3 contains 12 residues. Germline V gene lookup returns CDR1 MDHEN and CDR2 SYDVKM. In nucleotides, the CDR3 is TGTGCCAGCAGTTTGTTGACAGGGAAATTGTTTTTT. Translating gives CASSLLTGKLFF. The whole variable domain, filled in from reference TRBV28 and TRBJ1-4, reads DVKVTQSSRYLVKRTGEKVFLECVQDMDHENMFWYRQDPGLGLRLIYFSYDVKMKEKGDIPEGYSVSREKKERFSLILESASTNQTSMYLCASSLLTGKLFFGSGTQLSVL.

The V gene is TRBV5-4, the J gene TRBJ1-2; tentative D call: TRBD1 (6 bases). V was clipped by 0 bases and J by 3 bases, with 9 bases between them. CDR3 length: 14 residues. The V gene's germline CDR1 is SGHNT and CDR2 YYREEE (reference sequence). The CDR3: CASSLGGRYYGYTF. The CDR3 bases are TGTGCCAGCAGCTTGGGGGGGCGCTACTATGGCTACACCTTC.

The J gene is TRBJ1-3, the V gene TRBV9; D is possibly TRBD1 (5 bases). This CDR3 region has 15 residues. Per the germline V gene, CDR1 is SGDLS and CDR2 is YYNGEE. V shed 0 bases and J shed 9 bases, with 16 bases lying between them. This CDR3 reads CASSVAGRDSGTIYF. The CDR3 DNA reads as TGTGCCAGCAGCGTAGCCGGCAGGGATTCTGGCACCATATATTTT.

The chain uses TRBV24-1 and TRBJ2-7; 10 nucleotides agree with TRBD1. This CDR3 is 17 amino acids long. Trimming at V came to 4 bases and at J to 3 bases, leaving 11 bases not matched to a gene. Germline CDR1 KGHDR, CDR2 SFDVKD. The CDR3 sequence: CATSDDRGREADYEQYF. CDR3 bases: TGTGCCACCAGTGACGACAGGGGGCGCGAGGCTGACTACGAGCAGTACTTC.

The rearrangement joins TRBV7-2 to TRBJ1-1; perhaps TRBD1 as D (6 bases). This CDR3 has 14 residues. The V and J ends lost 5 bases and 0 bases respectively, with 10 bases between them. Germline V gene data show CDR1 as SGHTA and CDR2 as FQGNSA. Written as DNA, the CDR3 is TGTGCCAGCAGCAGACAGGTTTTGAACACTGAAGCTTTCTTT. This translates into CASSRQVLNTEAFF.

The chain joins TRBV10-3 to TRBJ2-3, with 7 bases identical to TRBD2. Germline-derived CDR1 and CDR2 are ENHRY and SYGVKD. CDR3 length: 14 amino acids. The trim removed 7 bases at V and 0 bases at J, leaving 4 bases unmatched. The CDR3 spells CAIKGGRSTDTQYF. CDR3 nucleotides: TGTGCCATCAAGGGAGGGCGGAGCACAGATACGCAGTATTTT.

V gene TRBV19 combines with J gene TRBJ2-5, with 9 bases that match TRBD2. Germline V gene sequence: CDR1 LNHDA, CDR2 SQIVND (reference sequence). The CDR3 totals 14 residues. V gave up 4 bases and J gave up 2 bases; unmatched junction bases: 2. The CDR3 bases are TGTGCCAGTAGTACGACTAGCGGACAAGAGACCCAGTACTTC. Translating gives CASSTTSGQETQYF.

The rearrangement uses TRBV18 and TRBJ2-1; 7 nucleotides align to TRBD2. This CDR3 comprises 14 residues. V lost 4 bases and J lost 6; bases outside the gene matches: 6. Germline V lookup: CDR1 KGHSH, CDR2 LQKENI. CDR3 in amino acids: CASSLLVAGNEQFF. In DNA form, the CDR3 reads TGTGCCAGCTCACTCCTCGTAGCGGGCAATGAGCAGTTCTTC. Together with reference TRBV18 and TRBJ2-1, the CDR3 gives the full variable domain: NAGVMQNPRHLVRRRGQEARLRCSPMKGHSHVYWYRQLPEEGLKFMVYLQKENIIDESGMPKERFSAEFPKEGPSILRIQQVVRGDSAAYFCASSLLVAGNEQFFGPGTRLTVL.

The V call is TRBV12-3 or TRBV12-4, the J call TRBJ1-1; no clear D. V was cut by 7 bases and J by 0 bases, with 9 bases left in between. The CDR3 runs 13 residues. CDR3 protein: CASTHSMNTEAFF. CDR3 nucleotide sequence: TGTGCCAGCACCCACAGTATGAACACTGAAGCTTTCTTT.

V gene TRBV5-6 combines with J gene TRBJ1-3; D uncertain. V was shortened by 2 bases and J by 6 bases, with 18 bases between the two germline ends. Germline CDR1 is SGHDT and CDR2 is YYEEEE. The CDR3 totals 16 residues. CDR3 DNA: TGTGCCAGCAGCTTCGGGTACGCGTCGGGTGAAAACACCATATATTTT. Translating gives CASSFGYASGENTIYF.

The J gene is TRBJ2-2, the V gene TRBV10-1, with D maybe TRBD1 (5 bases). The CDR3 contains 14 residues. In germline, CDR1 is WNHNN, CDR2 SYGVQD (reference sequence). The V end was cut by 7 bases, the J end by 3 bases, with 12 bases between. The CDR3 here is CASMQGHDTGELFF. The CDR3 DNA reads as TGCGCCAGCATGCAGGGTCACGACACCGGGGAGCTGTTTTTT.

In this sample, this clone turned up once. This CDR3 reads CASSEAGQGTYGYTF. The CDR3, as DNA: TGTGCCAGCAGTGAAGCGGGACAGGGGACCTATGGCTACACCTTC. The V call is TRBV6-1, the J call TRBJ1-2; 10 bases align to TRBD1. The CDR3 consists of 15 residues. J gave up 4 bases and V 0 bases, and 2 bases lay outside the gene matches. The germline gives CDR1 MNHNS, CDR2 SASEGT.

This sequence joins TRBV6-5 and TRBJ1-2, with 11 positions matching TRBD1. Germline V lookup: CDR1 MNHEY, CDR2 SVGAGI. This CDR3 contains 15 residues. After removal of 7 bases from V and 5 bases from J, the junction contained 9 bases not matched to a gene. The CDR3 DNA sequence: TGTGCCAGCAAGCCCGGGACAGGGGGAGGGTATGGCTACACCTTC. Its protein is CASKPGTGGGYGYTF.

This clone was seen a handful of times. The chain couples TRBV7-2 to TRBJ1-1; D perhaps matches TRBD1 (6 bases). This CDR3 spans 17 amino acids. The germline V gene encodes CDR1 SGHTA and CDR2 FQGNSA. V was clipped by 1 base and J by 1 base, with 16 bases between them. The CDR3 is CASSLGSGTPSNTEAFF. CDR3 sequence (DNA): TGTGCCAGCAGCTTAGGTTCCGGGACACCTTCGAACACTGAAGCTTTCTTT.

V usage is TRBV30 and J usage is TRBJ2-2; 8 bases fit TRBD2. Trimming took 3 bases from V and 6 from J; bases not matched to a gene: 6. Germline CDR1 reads GTSNPN; CDR2 reads SVGIG (reference sequence). The CDR3 spans 14 residues. DNA for the CDR3: TGTGCCTGGAGCCACGGGGGGGCCGCCGGGGAGCTGTTTTTT. Translation: CAWSHGGAAGELFF.

The chain recombines TRBV6-2 or TRBV6-3 with TRBJ2-7, with TRBD2 matching over 8 bases. The CDR3 contains 12 residues. CDR1 MNHEY and CDR2 SVGEGT come from the germline V gene. The ends lost 5 bases at V and 6 bases at J; junction bases unmatched: 3. The CDR3 coding sequence is TGTGCCAGCAGTCGTCTAGCGGGCGAGCAGTACGTC. Amino acid sequence: CASSRLAGEQYV.

This sequence joins TRBV27 and TRBJ1-2, with 9 nucleotides matching TRBD1. With V trimmed by 7 bases and J by 8 bases, 8 bases remained unmatched. CDR3 length equals 13 residues. Germline loops: CDR1 MNHEY, CDR2 SMNVEV (reference sequence). The chain's CDR3 is CASTYRQGEGYTF. CDR3 sequence (DNA): TGTGCCAGCACCTACCGACAGGGGGAGGGCTACACCTTC.

This chain joins TRBV4-1 and TRBJ2-4; tentatively, D is TRBD1 (5 bases). Germline CDR1 and CDR2: MGHRA and YSYEKL. V gave up 0 bases and J gave up 2 bases, with 14 bases separating them. The CDR3 contains 17 residues. The CDR3 nucleotides read TGCGCCAGCAGCCAAGAGGTCCAGGGATTGACCAAAAACATTCAGTACTTC. This encodes CASSQEVQGLTKNIQYF.

The chain couples TRBV5-8 to TRBJ1-1; 9 bases map to TRBD1. The CDR3 runs 14 residues. Germline trimming cut 3 bases from V and 7 bases from J; bases unmatched to any gene: 7. Germline-derived CDR1 and CDR2 are SGHTS and YDEGEE. The CDR3 loop is CASSSGQGRVEAFF. For the CDR3, the DNA is TGTGCCAGCAGCTCTGGACAGGGGAGAGTTGAAGCTTTCTTT.

This chain uses TRBV9 with TRBJ1-2; 7 bases align to TRBD1. The V and J ends lost 3 bases and 6 bases, in that order; junction bases with no gene match: 5. Germline V gives CDR1 SGDLS, CDR2 YYNGEE. The CDR3 length is 13 residues. The CDR3 loop is CASSASTGNGYTF. DNA of the CDR3: TGTGCCAGCAGCGCCTCGACAGGGAATGGCTACACCTTC.

A few counts support this clone. V usage is TRBV7-2 and J usage is TRBJ1-6, with D hard to call. The CDR3 runs to 13 residues. Germline V gene lookup returns CDR1 SGHTA and CDR2 FQGNSA. The V and J ends lost 2 bases and 8 bases respectively, with 7 bases between them. The CDR3 DNA sequence: TGTGCCAGCAGCTTATACCGGGATTCACCCCTCCACTTT. Translation gives CASSLYRDSPLHF. The entire variable domain, with the rest obtained from reference TRBV7-2 and TRBJ1-6, is as follows: GAGVSQSPSNKVTEKGKDVELRCDPISGHTALYWYRQSLGQGLEFLIYFQGNSAPDKSGLPSDRFSAERTGGSVSTLTIQRTQQEDSAVYLCASSLYRDSPLHFGNGTRLTVT.